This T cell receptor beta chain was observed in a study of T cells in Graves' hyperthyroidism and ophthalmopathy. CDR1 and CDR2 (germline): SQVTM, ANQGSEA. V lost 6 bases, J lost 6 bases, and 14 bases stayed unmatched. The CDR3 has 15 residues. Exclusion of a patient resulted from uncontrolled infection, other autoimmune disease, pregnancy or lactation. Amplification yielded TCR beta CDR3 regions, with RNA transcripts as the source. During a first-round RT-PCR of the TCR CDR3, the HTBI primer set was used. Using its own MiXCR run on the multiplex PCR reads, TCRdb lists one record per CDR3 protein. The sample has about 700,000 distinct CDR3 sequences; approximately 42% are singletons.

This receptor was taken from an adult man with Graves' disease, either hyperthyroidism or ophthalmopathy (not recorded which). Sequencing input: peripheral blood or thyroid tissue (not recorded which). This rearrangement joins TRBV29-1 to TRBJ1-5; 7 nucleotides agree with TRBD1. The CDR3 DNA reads TGCAGCGTCGCCGCAGGGGGGAAGTCTGTTCAGCCCCAGCATTTT. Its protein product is CSVAAGGKSVQPQHF. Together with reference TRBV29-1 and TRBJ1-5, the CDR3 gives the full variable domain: SAVISQKPSRDICQRGTSLTIQCQVDSQVTMMFWYRQQPGQSLTLIATANQGSEATYESGFVIDKFPISRPNLTFSTLTVSNMSPEDSSIYLCSVAAGGKSVQPQHFGDGTRLSIL.